One sample yielded the 12 T cell receptor beta chains listed below, sequenced in a study of beta chain features in type 1 diabetes. Expressed TCRB transcripts were sequenced because the isolated RNA had all been reverse transcribed beforehand. The table came from immunoSEQ multiplex PCR; TCRdb's copy has only in-frame clones and leaves some out. The sample lists 900,000 or so clones; roughly a sixth were seen once. Sequenced sample: naive CD4+ T cells from blood. Receptors were obtained from a woman in her late teens or twenties in good health.

This clone was found a few times. This chain joins TRBV7-9 and TRBJ2-7; possibly TRBD1 for D (6 bases). Looked up from germline, CDR1 is SEHNR and CDR2 is FQNEAQ (reference sequence). The CDR3 spans 12 residues. Trimming stripped 3 bases from V and 4 bases from J, with 7 bases between. The DNA of the CDR3 is TGTGCCAGCAGCTTTGGGACATACGAGCAGTACTTC. Translated, it gives CASSFGTYEQYF.

In its sample, this clone was seen a few times. The chain carries TRBV29-1 and TRBJ2-4; possibly TRBD2 for D (7 bases). V lost 5 bases to trimming and J lost 11 bases, with 19 bases between them. This CDR3 region has 13 residues. The V gene's germline CDR1 is SQVTM and CDR2 ANQGSEA. The CDR3 here is CSVSNGQRGFQYF. For the CDR3, the DNA is TGCAGCGTTTCTAATGGACAGCGGGGATTTCAGTACTTC.

V is TRBV9 and J is TRBJ2-2; 11 bases are shared with TRBD1. The CDR3 is made up of 15 amino acids. Germline values: CDR1 SGDLS, CDR2 YYNGEE. Unmatched junction bases numbered 6, after V lost 4 bases and J lost 7 bases. The CDR3 nucleotides read TGTGCCAGCAGCCCACAAGGGACAGGGGGCGGGGAGCTGTTTTTT. It specifies CASSPQGTGGGELFF.

The chain joins TRBV5-4 to TRBJ2-7; perhaps TRBD1 as D (5 bases). The CDR3 runs 11 residues. Germline CDR1 reads SGHNT; CDR2 reads YYREEE (reference sequence). V was trimmed by 0 bases and J by 11 bases, leaving 9 bases between them. In nucleotides, the CDR3 is TGTGCCAGCAGCTTGGAGACAGAGGAGTACTTC. It yields the protein CASSLETEEYF.

In its sample, this clone was seen a few times. The chain uses TRBV28 and TRBJ1-5; D is perhaps TRBD1 (6 bases). Between the trimmed V and J ends, which lost 3 bases and 0 bases, there was a span of 15 bases. Germline V gene lookup returns CDR1 MDHEN and CDR2 SYDVKM. The CDR3 loop spans 17 amino acids. The CDR3 reads CASSFVVGTFSNQPQHF. In DNA, the CDR3 is TGTGCCAGCAGTTTTGTTGTGGGGACATTTAGCAATCAGCCCCAGCATTTT.

This clone showed up just a few times. The chain combines TRBV6-1 with TRBJ1-2, with 9 bases lining up with TRBD1. CDR3 length: 12 residues. Germline trimming cut 8 bases from V and 6 bases from J; bases unmatched to any gene: 4. The V gene's germline CDR1 is MNHNS and CDR2 SASEGT. As DNA, the CDR3 is TGTGCCAGCGGGGACAGGGTAAATGGCTACACCTTC. Translating it yields CASGDRVNGYTF.

V is TRBV15 and J is TRBJ2-3; TRBD2 aligns across 12 bases. The junction had 7 bases not matched to a gene; V was cut back by 0 bases and J by 6 bases. There are 17 residues in the CDR3. Germline V gene lookup returns CDR1 LNHNV and CDR2 YYDKDF (reference sequence). CDR3 sequence reads: CATSRDLAGGRVDTQYF. As DNA, the CDR3 is TGTGCCACCAGCAGAGATCTAGCGGGAGGGCGAGTGGATACGCAGTATTTT.

The chain has TRBV2 and TRBJ2-5, with D unresolved. Germline assignment: CDR1 SNHLY and CDR2 FYNNEI. V was clipped by 3 bases and J by 7 bases, with 3 bases between them. The CDR3 totals 10 residues. Written as DNA, the CDR3 is TGTGCCAGCAGTGATTGGACCCAGTACTTC. Its protein product is CASSDWTQYF.

The sample holds a few counts of this clone. This specimen includes other DNA sequences encoding the same CDR3. The chain links TRBV20-1 to TRBJ2-5, with a possible D match to TRBD2 (6 bases). The V end lost 6 bases, the J end lost 5 bases, and 7 bases lay between the germline ends. This CDR3 is built from 10 residues. Germline V gene lookup returns CDR1 DFQATT and CDR2 SNEGSKA (reference sequence). The DNA for the CDR3 is TGCAGTGCCCGGGAGGAGACCCAGTACTTC. Its translation is CSAREETQYF.

Only a few counts were recorded for this clone. This chain connects TRBV2 to TRBJ1-5; 8 positions agree with TRBD1. The CDR3 sequence is 15 residues long. With 6 bases clipped from V and 3 bases from J, the junction kept 7 bases outside the gene matches. Germline CDR1 reads SNHLY; CDR2 reads FYNNEI. The CDR3 loop reads CASRAETGDNQPQHF. The CDR3 DNA sequence: TGTGCCAGCAGAGCCGAGACAGGGGACAATCAGCCCCAGCATTTT.

The CDR3 nucleotides read TGTGCCAGCAGCTCACAGCCCGGACCCAGCTCCTACAATGAGCAGTTCTTC. Its protein is CASSSQPGPSSYNEQFF. The V gene is TRBV5-5, the J gene TRBJ2-1, with D unresolved. Germline assignment: CDR1 SGHKS and CDR2 YYEKEE (reference sequence). Trimming removed 3 bases from V and 0 bases from J, with 16 bases in between. This CDR3 is 17 amino acids long. Based on the CDR3 plus reference TRBV5-5 and TRBJ2-1, the full variable domain is DAGVTQSPTHLIKTRGQQVTLRCSPISGHKSVSWYQQVLGQGPQFIFQYYEKEERGRGNFPDRFSARQFPNYSSELNVNALLLGDSALYLCASSSQPGPSSYNEQFFGPGTRLTVL.

A remark on this clone: Additional DNA sequences in this sample encode the identical CDR3. The V and J genes are TRBV20-1 and TRBJ2-7; D is ambiguous. The CDR3 covers 10 residues. In germline, CDR1 is DFQATT, CDR2 SNEGSKA (reference sequence). Trimming shortened V by 5 bases and J by 2 bases, and 4 bases separated the two germline ends. CDR3 amino acids: CSAQTYEQYF. CDR3 bases: TGCAGTGCTCAGACCTACGAGCAGTACTTC.